The 7 T cell receptor beta chains below were found in one sample sequenced in a study of regulatory T cells in long-lasting Graves disease. Arm-PCR of CDR3 regions and iRepertoire HTBI primers were the basis on which TCR beta libraries were built. TCRdb passed the multiplex PCR reads through MiXCR, listing each CDR3 protein once. The table includes roughly 400,000 distinct CDR3 sequences, 21% detected once. Time point given: persistent/refractory GD, antithyroid drugs over 5 years with positive TRAb. Preparation of the TCR library used RNA extracted from PBMCs. Specimen: peripheral blood mononuclear cells (PBMCs), collected when the disease was refractory, from a patient treated with antithyroid drugs. The receptors were sampled from a female donor with Graves disease.

This clonotype was seen at least ten times. V usage is TRBV2 and J usage is TRBJ2-7, with TRBD1 identical over 7 bases. CDR1 SNHLY and CDR2 FYNNEI come from the germline V gene. The CDR3 has 15 residues. J lost 3 bases, V lost 7 bases, and 12 bases had no gene match. The CDR3 DNA sequence: TGTGCCAGCACCCTAAGAGGGGACAGCTTCTACGAGCAGTACTTC. Its protein is CASTLRGDSFYEQYF.

In its sample, this clonotype was seen a few times. The rearrangement uses TRBV20-1 and TRBJ2-1; 9 nucleotides line up with TRBD1. Trimming removed 2 bases from V and 8 bases from J; junction bases left unmatched: 1. From germline, CDR1 is DFQATT and CDR2 SNEGSKA (reference sequence). The CDR3 totals 12 residues. The CDR3 here is CSARRTGDEQFF. The CDR3 DNA reads TGCAGTGCTAGACGGACAGGGGATGAGCAGTTCTTC.

This clonotype has just a few counts. This chain joins TRBV6-2 or TRBV6-3 and TRBJ2-3; tentatively, D is TRBD2 (6 bases). Trimming left V 6 bases short and J 0 bases short, with 16 bases between. There are 16 residues in the CDR3. Germline CDR1 MNHEY, CDR2 SVGEGT. CDR3 nucleotide sequence: TGTGCCAGCAGGAACTCGGGAGCAAGAAGCACAGATACGCAGTATTTT. Protein: CASRNSGARSTDTQYF.

This chain connects TRBV30 to TRBJ1-5; D gene uncertain. The CDR3 is 14 amino acids. CDR1 and CDR2 from the germline V gene are GTSNPN and SVGIG (reference sequence). The V gene lost 3 bases and the J gene lost 0 bases, with 9 bases spanning the gap. This CDR3 reads CAWREGYSNQPQHF. The CDR3 DNA reads as TGTGCCTGGAGGGAGGGATATAGCAATCAGCCCCAGCATTTT.

About this clonotype: Since a much larger clone is just one base distant, this may be a read error. The chain employs TRBV27 and TRBJ1-1; D not certain. The CDR3 is 13 residues long. CDR1 and CDR2 from the germline V gene are MNHEY and SMNVEV (reference sequence). The CDR3 DNA reads TGTGCCAGCAGTTTTCTTCAGAACACTGAAGCTTCCTTT. Translated, it gives CASSFLQNTEASF.

J is TRBJ2-2 and V is TRBV19, with D unclear. Trimming cost V 10 bases and J 0 bases, with 9 bases left between them. Germline lookup yields CDR1 LNHDA and CDR2 SQIVND (reference sequence). This CDR3 is 13 amino acids long. The CDR3 reads CATSMANTGELFF. The DNA of the CDR3 is TGTGCCACCTCAATGGCGAACACCGGGGAGCTGTTTTTT.

This clonotype was recorded many times. The chain couples TRBV2 to TRBJ2-7, with 8 bases identical to TRBD1. Germline CDR1 reads SNHLY; CDR2 reads FYNNEI. The junction had 7 bases not matched to a gene; V was cut back by 5 bases and J by 13 bases. This CDR3 is 11 amino acids long. The chain's CDR3 is CASSLRTGRYF. The CDR3 DNA reads as TGTGCCAGCAGTCTCAGGACAGGGCGCTACTTC.